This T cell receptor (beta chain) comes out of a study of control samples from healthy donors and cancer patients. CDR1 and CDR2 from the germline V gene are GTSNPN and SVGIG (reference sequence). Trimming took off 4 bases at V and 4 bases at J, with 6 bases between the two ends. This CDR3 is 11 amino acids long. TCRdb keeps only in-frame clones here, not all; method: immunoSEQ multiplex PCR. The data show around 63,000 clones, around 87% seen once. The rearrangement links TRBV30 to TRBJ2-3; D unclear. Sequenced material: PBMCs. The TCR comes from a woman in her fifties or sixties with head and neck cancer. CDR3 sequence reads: CAWKNPDTQYF. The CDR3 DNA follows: TGTGCCTGGAAAAACCCAGATACGCAGTATTTT.